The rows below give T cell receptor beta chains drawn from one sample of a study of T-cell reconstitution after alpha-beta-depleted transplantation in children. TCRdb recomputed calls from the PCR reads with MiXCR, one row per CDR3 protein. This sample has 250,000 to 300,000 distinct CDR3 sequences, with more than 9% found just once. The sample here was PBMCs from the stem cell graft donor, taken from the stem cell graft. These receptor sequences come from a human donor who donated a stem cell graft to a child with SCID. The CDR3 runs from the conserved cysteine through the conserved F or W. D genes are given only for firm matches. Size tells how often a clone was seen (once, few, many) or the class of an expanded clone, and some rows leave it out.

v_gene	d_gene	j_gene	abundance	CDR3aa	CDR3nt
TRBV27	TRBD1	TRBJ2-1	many	CASRPGQGAYNEQFF	TGTGCCAGCAGACCCGGACAGGGAGCCTACAATGAGCAGTTCTTC
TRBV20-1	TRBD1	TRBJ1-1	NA	CSATEDRAEAFF	TGCAGTGCTACGGAGGACAGGGCTGAAGCTTTCTTT
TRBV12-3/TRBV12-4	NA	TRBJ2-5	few	CASSQGPRQETQYF	TGTGCCAGCAGCCAAGGGCCCCGCCAAGAGACCCAGTACTTC
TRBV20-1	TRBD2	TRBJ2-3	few	CSARRLAGGPVTQYF	TGCAGTGCTAGACGTCTAGCGGGGGGGCCCGTTACGCAGTATTTT
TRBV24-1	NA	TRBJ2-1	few	CATSDQQGNEQFF	TGTGCCACCAGTGATCAACAGGGCAATGAGCAGTTCTTC
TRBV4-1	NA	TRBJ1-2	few	CASSQDSVLYGYTF	TGCGCCAGCAGCCAAGACTCCGTGCTCTATGGCTACACCTTC
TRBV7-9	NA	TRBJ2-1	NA	CASSLWPNDEQFF	TGTGCCAGCAGCTTATGGCCTAACGATGAGCAGTTCTTC
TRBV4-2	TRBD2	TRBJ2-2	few	CASSQVGGDTGELFF	TGTGCCAGCAGCCAAGTGGGGGGGGACACCGGGGAGCTGTTTTTT
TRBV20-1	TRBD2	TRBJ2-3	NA	CSAGRTSGESTDTQYF	TGCAGTGCTGGGAGGACTAGCGGGGAAAGCACAGATACGCAGTATTTT
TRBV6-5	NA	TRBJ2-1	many	CASSWDGSSYNEQFF	TGTGCCAGCAGTTGGGACGGTAGCTCCTACAATGAGCAGTTCTTC
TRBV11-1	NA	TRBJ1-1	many	CASSPRQAMNTEAFF	TGTGCCAGCAGCCCCAGACAGGCTATGAACACTGAAGCTTTCTTT
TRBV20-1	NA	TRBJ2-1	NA	CSARDQTPYNEQFF	TGCAGTGCTAGAGATCAGACTCCTTACAATGAGCAGTTCTTC
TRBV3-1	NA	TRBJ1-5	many	CASSPNGAGNQPQHF	TGTGCCAGCAGCCCAAATGGCGCGGGCAATCAGCCCCAGCATTTT
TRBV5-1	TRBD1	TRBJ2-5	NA	CASSPTGNEETQYF	TGCGCCAGCAGCCCGACAGGGAACGAGGAGACCCAGTACTTC
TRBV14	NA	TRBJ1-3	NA	CASSPTRGAGNTIYF	TGTGCCAGCAGCCCGACTCGGGGGGCTGGAAACACCATATATTTT
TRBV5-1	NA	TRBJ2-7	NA	CASSFRTVGYEQYF	TGCGCCAGCAGCTTCAGGACAGTGGGCTACGAGCAGTACTTC
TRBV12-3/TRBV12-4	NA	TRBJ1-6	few	CASSRRDLNSPLHF	TGTGCCAGCAGCCGGCGGGACCTTAATTCACCCCTCCACTTT
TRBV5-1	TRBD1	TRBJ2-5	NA	CASSSSGTGEETQYF	TGCGCCAGCAGCTCTTCAGGGACAGGGGAAGAGACCCAGTACTTC
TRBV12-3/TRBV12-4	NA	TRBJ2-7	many	CASSLGGGEQYF	TGTGCCAGCAGTCTCGGGGGTGGCGAGCAGTACTTC
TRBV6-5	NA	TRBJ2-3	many	CASSYWGVGQRGTDTQYF	TGTGCCAGCAGTTACTGGGGGGTTGGCCAGCGGGGCACAGATACGCAGTATTTT
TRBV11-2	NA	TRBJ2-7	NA	CASSLVPRSSYEQYF	TGTGCCAGCAGCTTAGTTCCACGGAGCTCCTACGAGCAGTACTTC
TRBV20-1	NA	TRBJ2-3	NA	CSASGTGNTDTQYF	TGCAGTGCTTCCGGGACGGGCAACACAGATACGCAGTATTTT
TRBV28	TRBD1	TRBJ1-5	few	CASTSPAAGTGDRATQHF	TGTGCCAGCACCTCCCCCGCTGCCGGGACAGGGGACCGAGCCACCCAGCATTTT
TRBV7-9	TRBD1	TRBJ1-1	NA	CASSLTLGQELAFF	TGTGCCAGCAGCTTAACTTTGGGACAGGAGTTGGCTTTCTTT
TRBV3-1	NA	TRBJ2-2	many	CASSQDGGTGELFF	TGTGCCAGCAGCCAAGACGGGGGCACCGGGGAGCTGTTTTTT
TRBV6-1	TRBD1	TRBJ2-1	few	CASSQQGAGNEQFF	TGTGCCAGCAGTCAACAGGGGGCTGGGAATGAGCAGTTCTTC
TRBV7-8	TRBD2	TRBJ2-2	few	CASSFGGGRLFF	TGTGCCAGCAGCTTTGGCGGGGGACGGTTGTTTTTT
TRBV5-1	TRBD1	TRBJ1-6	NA	CASSLDRGAVNSPLHF	TGCGCCAGCAGCCTGGACAGGGGGGCTGTTAATTCACCCCTCCACTTT
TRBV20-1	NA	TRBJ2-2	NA	CSARQNTGELFF	TGCAGTGCTAGACAGAACACCGGGGAGCTGTTTTTT
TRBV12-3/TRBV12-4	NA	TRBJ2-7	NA	CASSLVAVTYEQYF	TGTGCCAGCAGTTTAGTGGCGGTAACCTACGAGCAGTACTTC
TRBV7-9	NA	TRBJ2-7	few	CASSQSGGSGVSHEQYF	TGTGCCAGCAGCCAATCGGGCGGTTCGGGAGTCTCCCACGAGCAGTACTTC
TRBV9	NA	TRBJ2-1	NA	CASTQTGAYYNEQFF	TGTGCCAGCACGCAAACCGGGGCCTATTACAATGAGCAGTTCTTC
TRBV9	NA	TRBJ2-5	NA	CASSVDDSQETQYF	TGTGCCAGCAGCGTAGACGACAGCCAAGAGACCCAGTACTTC
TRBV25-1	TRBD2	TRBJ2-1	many	CASSEFGGGAVNEQFF	TGTGCCAGCAGTGAATTTGGCGGGGGGGCCGTCAATGAGCAGTTCTTC
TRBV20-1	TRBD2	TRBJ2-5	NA	CSAVSGGAKAQYF	TGCAGTGCAGTTAGCGGGGGAGCTAAGGCCCAGTACTTC